What follows are 28 T cell receptor beta chains derived from one specimen sequenced in a study of blood T cell repertoires in COVID-19 (dated by TCRdb to 2019 to 2021). The protocol used for the library was the immunoSEQ multiplex PCR assay. The source is immuneACCESS, and TCRdb retained only in-frame sequences with V and J called. Part of the clones is not carried over; for the studies checked, unresolved V genes explain less than half of this, and the remainder is unexplained. For this sample there are around 300,000 clones; approximately 88% appear just once. The ten most abundant clones make up 5% of the sample. The source material was PBMCs or T cells enriched from blood (not recorded which). The receptor set was obtained from a man younger than 45 who had recovered from COVID-19.

This clone was seen more than once but under ten times. J is TRBJ2-7 and V is TRBV11-2; weak D call: TRBD2 (6 bases). The ends were cut back, 0 bases at V and 4 bases at J, with 16 bases in the middle. This CDR3 is built from 16 residues. Germline V CDR1 and CDR2: SGHAT, FQNNGV. The CDR3 nucleotides read TGTGCCAGCAGCTTAGAAGGTGGAACTAGCCCATACGAGCAGTACTTC. Protein: CASSLEGGTSPYEQYF. The whole variable domain, filled in from reference TRBV11-2 and TRBJ2-7, reads EAGVAQSPRYKIIEKRQSVAFWCNPISGHATLYWYQQILGQGPKLLIQFQNNGVVDDSQLPKDRFSAERLKGVDSTLKIQPAKLEDSAVYLCASSLEGGTSPYEQYFGPGTRLTVT.

There are a few counts of this clone. The chain joins TRBV28 to TRBJ1-6, with 8 bases that match TRBD1. The CDR3 length is 12 residues. V gave up 8 bases and J gave up 7 bases; unmatched junction bases: 1. Germline V lookup: CDR1 MDHEN, CDR2 SYDVKM. CDR3 residues: CASRQGNSPLHF. For the CDR3, the DNA is TGTGCCAGCCGACAGGGGAATTCACCCCTCCACTTT.

This chain links TRBV7-2 with TRBJ1-1; the match to TRBD1 covers 7 bases. The germline CDR1 and CDR2 sequences are SGHTA and FQGNSA. There are 16 residues in the CDR3. After removal of 5 bases from V and 0 bases from J, the junction contained 9 bases not matched to a gene. CDR3 in DNA: TGTGCCAGCAGCCCACAGGGGCCCCAAATGAACACTGAAGCTTTCTTT. Amino acid sequence: CASSPQGPQMNTEAFF.

The gene calls are TRBV7-8 and TRBJ1-3; 10 bases are shared with TRBD1. The CDR3 is 15 amino acids. V lost 3 bases, J lost 2 bases, and 1 base stayed unmatched. Germline CDR1 SGHVS, CDR2 FQNEAQ. CDR3 in DNA: TGTGCCAGCAGCTTTGGACAGGGGGCTGGAAACACCATATATTTT. Protein product: CASSFGQGAGNTIYF.

The rearrangement joins TRBV5-6 to TRBJ1-2; TRBD1 matches at 9 bases. J lost 8 bases, V lost 4 bases, and 9 bases had no gene match. Germline CDR1 is SGHDT and CDR2 is YYEEEE. The CDR3 contains 14 residues. CDR3 loop: CASSRTGGAGGYTF. The CDR3 coding sequence is TGTGCCAGCAGCCGCACAGGGGGCGCCGGGGGCTACACCTTC.

The chain links TRBV7-3 to TRBJ1-2, with D possibly TRBD1 on 5 matching bases. Germline V gene data show CDR1 as SGHTA and CDR2 as FQGTGA. The CDR3 is 16 amino acids. The V gene lost 0 bases and the J gene lost 1 base, with 12 bases spanning the gap. The CDR3 spells CASSLTLTDFNYGYTF. CDR3 nucleotides: TGTGCCAGCAGCTTAACGTTGACAGATTTTAACTATGGCTACACCTTC.

The chain uses TRBV6-6 and TRBJ2-1; 9 nucleotides match TRBD1. The CDR3 totals 16 residues. CDR1 and CDR2 (germline): MNHNY, SVGAGI (reference sequence). V dropped 1 base and J dropped 5; count of bases not matched to a gene: 6. The CDR3 protein is CASSYFGTGIHNEQFF. The CDR3 DNA reads as TGTGCCAGCAGTTACTTCGGGACAGGGATACACAATGAGCAGTTCTTC.

CDR3 in amino acids: CASSPGGTGGRTGELFF. The CDR3 DNA sequence: TGTGCCAGCAGTCCTGGGGGGACAGGGGGCCGCACCGGGGAGCTGTTTTTT. V is TRBV28 and J is TRBJ2-2; 12 nucleotides match TRBD1. The CDR3 has 17 amino acids. Per germline, CDR1 MDHEN and CDR2 SYDVKM. V shed 5 bases and J 4 bases; nucleotides not matched to a gene: 8.

The rearrangement links TRBV19 to TRBJ2-7, with 8 bases fitting TRBD1. Losses at the gene ends were 5 bases for V and 4 bases for J; bases not matched to a gene: 13. Germline-derived CDR1 and CDR2 are LNHDA and SQIVND (reference sequence). The CDR3 has 16 residues. The CDR3 sequence: CASSLQESRGRYEQYF. The DNA for the CDR3 is TGTGCCAGTAGTCTCCAGGAAAGCAGGGGGCGGTACGAGCAGTACTTC.

CDR3 sequence reads: CASSLGHGVDTQYF. The DNA for the CDR3 is TGTGCCAGCAGCCTCGGCCATGGAGTGGATACGCAGTATTTT. The chain uses TRBV5-6 and TRBJ2-3; D not resolved. This CDR3 has 14 amino acids. Germline V gene sequence: CDR1 SGHDT, CDR2 YYEEEE. Trimming left V 4 bases short and J 6 bases short, with 15 bases between.

The sample holds a few counts of this clone. This sequence joins TRBV2 and TRBJ2-1; no reliable D call. CDR3 length equals 12 residues. Germline CDR1 and CDR2: SNHLY and FYNNEI. Trimming removed 8 bases from V and 6 bases from J, with 11 bases in between. The CDR3 bases are TGTGCCAGCCAACCTGGCCCCAATGAGCAGTTCTTC. Translated: CASQPGPNEQFF.

This clone occurred once. The chain employs TRBV11-2 and TRBJ2-1; 9 bases agree with TRBD2. Trimming removed 5 bases from V and 8 bases from J; junction bases left unmatched: 7. Germline assignment: CDR1 SGHAT and CDR2 FQNNGV. CDR3 length: 14 amino acids. The CDR3: CASSPSGGQYEQFF. The CDR3 bases are TGTGCCAGCAGCCCCAGCGGGGGGCAATATGAGCAGTTCTTC.

This sequence joins TRBV5-3 and TRBJ1-2; D call uncertain. TRBV5-3 belongs to the ORF category, with a function that is uncertain. V was cut by 4 bases and J by 2 bases, with 12 bases left in between. The CDR3 is 14 residues long. CDR3: CARSINLSNYGYTF. The CDR3 nucleotides read TGTGCCAGAAGCATCAACCTATCGAACTATGGCTACACCTTC.

This clone occurred once. At one end, the junction sequence differs from germline, possibly due to a read error. The rearrangement links TRBV9 to TRBJ2-5; 10 positions match TRBD2. Germline-derived CDR1 and CDR2 are SGDLS and YYNGEE. CDR3 length: 17 amino acids. The CDR3 reads CASRVGPWTSGKEAQYF. The CDR3 DNA sequence: TGTGCCAGCAGGGTAGGTCCCTGGACTAGCGGAAAAGAGGCCCAGTACTTC.

This clone was counted between two and nine times. The chain has TRBV19 and TRBJ1-4, with TRBD1 identical over 8 bases. V shed 5 bases, J shed 8 bases, and the junction held 10 bases outside the gene matches. The CDR3 has 15 amino acids. The V gene's germline CDR1 is LNHDA and CDR2 SQIVND (reference sequence). CDR3 bases: TGTGCCAGTAGTCCAAGGACAGGGATGGTCGAAAAACTGTTTTTT. Translated, it gives CASSPRTGMVEKLFF.

This clone appeared a single time. Here the CDR3 reads CASSAHGVNTEAFF. CDR3 in DNA: TGCGCCAGCAGCGCCCACGGGGTGAACACTGAAGCTTTCTTT. The V gene is TRBV5-1, the J gene TRBJ1-1; no definite D call. Per germline, CDR1 SGHRS and CDR2 YFSETQ. The V end lost 4 bases, the J end lost 0 bases, and 10 bases lay between the germline ends. The CDR3 extends over 14 amino acids.

V is TRBV10-2 and J is TRBJ1-1, with D possibly being TRBD1 (6 bases). The germline V gene has CDR1 WSHSY and CDR2 SAAADI. The CDR3 sequence is 14 residues long. V lost 5 bases to trimming and J lost 0 bases, with 10 bases between them. The CDR3 loop is CASSIQGVNTEAFF. The CDR3 DNA reads TGCGCCAGCAGTATACAGGGAGTGAACACTGAAGCTTTCTTT.

The CDR3 here is CASSLGVGGRMNTEAFF. The DNA of the CDR3 is TGTGCCAGCAGCTTAGGAGTTGGGGGCAGGATGAACACTGAAGCTTTCTTT. The V gene is TRBV11-2, the J gene TRBJ1-1; TRBD1 is a possible D gene (6 bases). Germline V gene sequence: CDR1 SGHAT, CDR2 FQNNGV. The CDR3 is 17 residues long. V lost 1 base, J lost 0 bases, and 15 bases lay in between.

V usage is TRBV5-1 and J usage is TRBJ1-1, with 8 bases identical to TRBD1. Germline trimming cut 2 bases from V and 7 bases from J; bases unmatched to any gene: 16. This CDR3 contains 17 residues. Per the germline V gene, CDR1 is SGHRS and CDR2 is YFSETQ. The CDR3 DNA reads TGCGCCAGCAGCTTACGGTACACAGGGGGAACGGGGTTTGAAGCTTTCTTT. This gives the protein CASSLRYTGGTGFEAFF. The full variable domain, its missing parts supplied by reference TRBV5-1 and TRBJ1-1, is KAGVTQTPRYLIKTRGQQVTLSCSPISGHRSVSWYQQTPGQGLQFLFEYFSETQRNKGNFPGRFSGRQFSNSRSEMNVSTLELGDSALYLCASSLRYTGGTGFEAFFGQGTRLTVV.

The genes are TRBV28 and TRBJ2-3; D is perhaps TRBD2 (6 bases). Germline CDR1 MDHEN, CDR2 SYDVKM. The CDR3 contains 17 residues. V was cut by 2 bases and J by 0 bases, with 15 bases left in between. The CDR3 DNA follows: TGTGCCAGCAGTTTAGTGCTTCGGGGGTCTAGCACAGATACGCAGTATTTT. Amino acids: CASSLVLRGSSTDTQYF.

The CDR3 DNA reads TGCGCCAGCAGCTTAAACGGGGGGCGCCAAGAGACCCAGTACTTC. This sequence encodes CASSLNGGRQETQYF. This chain links TRBV5-1 with TRBJ2-5; D is possibly TRBD2 (7 bases). Germline V gene data show CDR1 as SGHRS and CDR2 as YFSETQ. CDR3 size: 15 residues. V dropped 2 bases and J dropped 1 base, with 12 bases sitting between them.

The rearrangement uses TRBV13 and TRBJ2-3; weak D call: TRBD1 (6 bases). The CDR3 sequence is 14 residues long. Germline lookup yields CDR1 PRHDT and CDR2 FYEKMQ (reference sequence). Trimming pared 8 bases from V and 7 bases from J, leaving 19 bases between. As DNA, the CDR3 is TGTGCCAGCCGCGTCGTCCAGGGGCTGAATACGCAGTATTTT. This encodes CASRVVQGLNTQYF. The whole variable domain, filled in from reference TRBV13 and TRBJ2-3, reads AAGVIQSPRHLIKEKRETATLKCYPIPRHDTVYWYQQGPGQDPQFLISFYEKMQSDKGSIPDRFSAQQFSDYHSELNMSSLELGDSALYFCASRVVQGLNTQYFGPGTRLTVL.

The V and J genes are TRBV18 and TRBJ1-2, with 9 bases aligning to TRBD1. The V gene end was trimmed by 2 bases and the J gene end by 8 bases; junction bases not matched to a gene: 15. Germline CDR1 KGHSH, CDR2 LQKENI. CDR3 length: 17 residues. CDR3 amino acids: CASSPADRGLIIEGYTF. Written as DNA, the CDR3 is TGTGCCAGCTCACCAGCGGACAGGGGCCTTATAATCGAAGGCTACACCTTC. Full variable domain (rest looked up from reference TRBV18 and TRBJ1-2): NAGVMQNPRHLVRRRGQEARLRCSPMKGHSHVYWYRQLPEEGLKFMVYLQKENIIDESGMPKERFSAEFPKEGPSILRIQQVVRGDSAAYFCASSPADRGLIIEGYTFGSGTRLTVV.

V usage is TRBV7-9 and J usage is TRBJ1-2; D uncertain. There are 13 residues in the CDR3. Germline CDR1 SEHNR, CDR2 FQNEAQ (reference sequence). V was pared by 3 bases and J by 2 bases, with 7 bases between. The CDR3 coding sequence is TGTGCCAGCAGCTTTGGGCAGAACTATGGCTACACCTTC. This encodes CASSFGQNYGYTF.

There are a few counts of this clone. Other nucleotide sequences in the sample specify the same CDR3. The V gene is TRBV10-3, the J gene TRBJ2-5, with 7 nucleotides matching TRBD1. Losses at the gene ends were 2 bases for V and 5 bases for J; bases not matched to a gene: 2. The length of the CDR3 is 13 residues. Per germline, CDR1 ENHRY and CDR2 SYGVKD. The CDR3: CAISETGVETQYF. The CDR3 coding sequence is TGTGCCATCAGTGAGACAGGGGTTGAGACCCAGTACTTC.

As DNA, the CDR3 is TGTGCCAGCTCACCCACGACAGGGTGGTATGGCTACACCTTC. Protein: CASSPTTGWYGYTF. The rearrangement links TRBV18 to TRBJ1-2, with 7 bases identical to TRBD1. This CDR3 contains 14 residues. Trimming removed 3 bases from V and 5 bases from J; junction bases left unmatched: 6. From germline, CDR1 is KGHSH and CDR2 LQKENI.

This rearrangement joins TRBV5-4 to TRBJ1-2, with TRBD1 matching over 7 bases. The CDR3 is 13 residues long. Losses at the gene ends were 5 bases for V and 8 bases for J; bases not matched to a gene: 9. Germline V gene lookup returns CDR1 SGHNT and CDR2 YYREEE (reference sequence). This CDR3 is CASREEDRRGYTF. For the CDR3, the DNA is TGTGCCAGCAGGGAAGAGGACAGGCGAGGCTACACCTTC.

The chain carries TRBV3-1 (or the pseudogene TRBV3-2) and TRBJ2-5; 11 bases line up with TRBD2. The CDR3 has 16 amino acids. V lost 1 base and J lost 4; bases outside the gene matches: 5. The V gene's germline CDR1 is LGHDT and CDR2 YNNKEL (reference sequence). CDR3 in DNA: TGTGCCAGCAGCCAAGGGGATAGCGGGGGGGCAGAGACCCAGTACTTC. Residues: CASSQGDSGGAETQYF.